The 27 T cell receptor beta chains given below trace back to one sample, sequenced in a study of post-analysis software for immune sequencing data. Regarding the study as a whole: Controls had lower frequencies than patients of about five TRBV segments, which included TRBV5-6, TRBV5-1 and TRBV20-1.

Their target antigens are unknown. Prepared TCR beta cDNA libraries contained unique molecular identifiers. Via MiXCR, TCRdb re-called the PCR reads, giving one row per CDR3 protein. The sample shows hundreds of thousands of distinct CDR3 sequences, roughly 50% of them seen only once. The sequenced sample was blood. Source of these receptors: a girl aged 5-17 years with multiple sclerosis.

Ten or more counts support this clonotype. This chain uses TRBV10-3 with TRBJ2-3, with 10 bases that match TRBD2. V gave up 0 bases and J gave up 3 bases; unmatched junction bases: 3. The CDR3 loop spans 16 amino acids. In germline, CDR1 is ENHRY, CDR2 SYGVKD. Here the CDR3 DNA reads TGTGCCATCAGTGAGTCGCAACTAGCGGGGACAGATACGCAGTATTTT. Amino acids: CAISESQLAGTDTQYF.

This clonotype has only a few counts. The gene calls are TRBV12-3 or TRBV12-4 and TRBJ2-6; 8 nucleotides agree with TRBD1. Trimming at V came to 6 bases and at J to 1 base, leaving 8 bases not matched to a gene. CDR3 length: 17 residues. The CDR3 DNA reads TGTGCCAGCAGGGACGACAGGGGCAGTTCTGGGGCCAACGTCCTGACTTTC. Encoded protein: CASRDDRGSSGANVLTF.

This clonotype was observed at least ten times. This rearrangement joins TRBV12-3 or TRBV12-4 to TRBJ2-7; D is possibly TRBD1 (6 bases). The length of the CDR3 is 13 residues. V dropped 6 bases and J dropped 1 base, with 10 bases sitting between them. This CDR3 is CASSSGQSYEQYF. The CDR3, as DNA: TGTGCCAGCAGCTCCGGACAGTCCTACGAGCAGTACTTC.

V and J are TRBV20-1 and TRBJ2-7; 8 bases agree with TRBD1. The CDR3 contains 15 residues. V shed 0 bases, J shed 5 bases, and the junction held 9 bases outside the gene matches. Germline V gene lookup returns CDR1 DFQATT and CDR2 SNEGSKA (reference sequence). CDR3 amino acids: CSARDSDRGSNEQYF. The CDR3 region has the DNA TGCAGTGCTAGAGATAGCGACAGGGGTAGCAACGAGCAGTACTTC.

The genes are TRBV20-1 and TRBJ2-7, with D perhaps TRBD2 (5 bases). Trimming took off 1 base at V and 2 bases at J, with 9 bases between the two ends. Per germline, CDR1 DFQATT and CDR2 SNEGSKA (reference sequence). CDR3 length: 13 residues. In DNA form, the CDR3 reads TGCAGTGCTAGAGGTGACGGGACCTACGAGCAGTACTTC. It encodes CSARGDGTYEQYF.

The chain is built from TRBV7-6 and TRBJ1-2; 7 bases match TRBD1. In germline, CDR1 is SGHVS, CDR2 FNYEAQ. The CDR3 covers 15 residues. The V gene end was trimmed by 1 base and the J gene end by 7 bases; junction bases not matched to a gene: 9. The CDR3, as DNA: TGTGCCAGCAGCTTAGGTCTTCGGACAGGTGCTGGCTACACCTTC. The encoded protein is CASSLGLRTGAGYTF.

The CDR3 loop reads CASSERAPGRGTDTQYF. CDR3 coding DNA: TGTGCCAGCAGCGAGAGGGCCCCGGGTAGGGGCACAGATACGCAGTATTTT. The chain uses TRBV9 and TRBJ2-3, with a tentative D call TRBD2 (5 bases). This CDR3 has 17 residues. V was cut by 3 bases and J by 1 base, with 18 bases left in between. Germline CDR1 reads SGDLS; CDR2 reads YYNGEE.

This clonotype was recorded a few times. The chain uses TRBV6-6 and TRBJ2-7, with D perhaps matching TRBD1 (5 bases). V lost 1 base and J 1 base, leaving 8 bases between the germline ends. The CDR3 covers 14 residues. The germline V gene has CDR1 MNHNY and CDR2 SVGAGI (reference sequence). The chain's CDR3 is CASSYFDSSYEQYF. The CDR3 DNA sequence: TGTGCCAGCAGTTACTTTGACAGTTCCTACGAGCAGTACTTC.

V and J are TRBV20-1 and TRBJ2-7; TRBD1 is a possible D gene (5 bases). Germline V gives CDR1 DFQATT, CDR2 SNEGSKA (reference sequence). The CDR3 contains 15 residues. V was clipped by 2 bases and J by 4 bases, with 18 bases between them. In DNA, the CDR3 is TGCAGTGCTAGAAGGTCCGCAGGGATTGGGTACGAGCAGTACTTC. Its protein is CSARRSAGIGYEQYF.

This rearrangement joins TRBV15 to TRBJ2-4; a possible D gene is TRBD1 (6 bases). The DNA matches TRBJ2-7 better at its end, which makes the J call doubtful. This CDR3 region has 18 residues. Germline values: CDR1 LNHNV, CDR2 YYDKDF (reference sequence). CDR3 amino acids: CATSLKAGAGIFGYEQYF. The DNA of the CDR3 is TGTGCCACCAGCCTGAAGGCAGGGGCTGGGATATTTGGATACGAGCAGTACTTC.

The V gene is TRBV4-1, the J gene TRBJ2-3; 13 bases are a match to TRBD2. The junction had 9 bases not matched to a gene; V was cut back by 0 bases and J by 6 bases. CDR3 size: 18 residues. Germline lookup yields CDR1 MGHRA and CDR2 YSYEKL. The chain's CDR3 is CASSQDLRTSGSVDTQYF. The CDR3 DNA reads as TGCGCCAGCAGCCAAGACCTCCGGACTAGCGGGAGCGTCGATACGCAGTATTTT.

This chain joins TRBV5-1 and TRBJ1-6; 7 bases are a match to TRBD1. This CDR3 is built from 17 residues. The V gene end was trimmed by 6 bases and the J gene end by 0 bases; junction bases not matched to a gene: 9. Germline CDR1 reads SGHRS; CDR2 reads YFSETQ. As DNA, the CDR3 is TGCGCCAGCAAATTCGGACAGGTCAGCTCCTATAATTCACCCCTCCACTTT. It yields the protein CASKFGQVSSYNSPLHF.

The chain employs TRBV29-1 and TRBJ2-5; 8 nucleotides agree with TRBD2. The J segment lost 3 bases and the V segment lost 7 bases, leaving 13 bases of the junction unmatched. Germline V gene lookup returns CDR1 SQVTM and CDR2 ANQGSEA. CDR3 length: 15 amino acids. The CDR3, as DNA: TGCAGCGCCGGGAGGGACTATTGGGGCGAAGAGACCCAGTACTTC. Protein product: CSAGRDYWGEETQYF.

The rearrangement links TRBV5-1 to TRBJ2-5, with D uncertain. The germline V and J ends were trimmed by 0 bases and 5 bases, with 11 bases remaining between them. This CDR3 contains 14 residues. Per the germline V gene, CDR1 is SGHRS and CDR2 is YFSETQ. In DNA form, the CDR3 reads TGCGCCAGCAGCTTGGCGCAGGCACTGGAGACCCAGTACTTC. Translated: CASSLAQALETQYF.

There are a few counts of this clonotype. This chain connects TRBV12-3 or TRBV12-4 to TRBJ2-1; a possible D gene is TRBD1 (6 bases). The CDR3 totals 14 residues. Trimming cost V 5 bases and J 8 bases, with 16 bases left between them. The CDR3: CASSRGLWGDEQFF. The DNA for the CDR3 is TGTGCCAGCAGTAGGGGGTTATGGGGCGATGAGCAGTTCTTC.

The CDR3 DNA reads as TGTGCCAGCAGCGCCGGGACTAGAGGAGAGACCCAGTACTTC. Amino acid sequence: CASSAGTRGETQYF. This chain links TRBV5-6 with TRBJ2-5, with 8 nucleotides matching TRBD2. The CDR3 sequence is 14 residues long. Unmatched junction bases numbered 6, after V lost 4 bases and J lost 4 bases. Germline CDR1 is SGHDT and CDR2 is YYEEEE.

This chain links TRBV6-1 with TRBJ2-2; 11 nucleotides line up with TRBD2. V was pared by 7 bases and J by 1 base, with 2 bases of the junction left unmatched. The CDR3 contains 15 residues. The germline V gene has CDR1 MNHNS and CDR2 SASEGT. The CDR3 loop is CASTGLAVNTGELFF. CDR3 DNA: TGTGCCAGCACGGGACTAGCGGTGAACACCGGGGAGCTGTTTTTT.

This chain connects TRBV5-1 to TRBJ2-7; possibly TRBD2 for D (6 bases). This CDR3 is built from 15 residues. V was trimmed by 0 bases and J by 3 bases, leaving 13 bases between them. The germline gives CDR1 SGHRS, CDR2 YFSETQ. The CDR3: CASSLESFGGYEQYF. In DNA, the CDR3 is TGCGCCAGCAGCTTGGAGTCCTTCGGGGGCTACGAGCAGTACTTC.

CDR3 amino acids: CSARHQGLSNQPQHF. CDR3 nucleotides: TGCAGTGCTAGACACCAGGGCCTTAGCAATCAGCCCCAGCATTTT. The V and J genes are TRBV20-1 and TRBJ1-5; tentative D call: TRBD1 (5 bases). Germline assignment: CDR1 DFQATT and CDR2 SNEGSKA (reference sequence). Trimming took off 2 bases at V and 0 bases at J, with 11 bases between the two ends. The CDR3 runs to 15 residues.

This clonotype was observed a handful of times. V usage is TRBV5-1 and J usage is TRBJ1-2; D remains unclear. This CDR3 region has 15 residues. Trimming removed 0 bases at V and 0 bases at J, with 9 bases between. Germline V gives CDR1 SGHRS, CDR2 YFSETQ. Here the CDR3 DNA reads TGCGCCAGCAGCTTGGATCCACAAGCTAACTATGGCTACACCTTC. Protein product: CASSLDPQANYGYTF.

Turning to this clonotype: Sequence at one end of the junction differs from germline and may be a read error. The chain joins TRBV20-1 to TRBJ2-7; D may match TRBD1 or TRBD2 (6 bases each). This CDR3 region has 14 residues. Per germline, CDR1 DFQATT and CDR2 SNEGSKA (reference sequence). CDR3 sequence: CSARVGGLSAEQYF. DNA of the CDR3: TGCAGTGCCAGAGTTGGGGGGCTATCTGCCGAGCAGTACTTC.

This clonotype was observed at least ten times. CDR3: CASSRLAQLYNEQFF. CDR3 in DNA: TGTGCCAGCAGCAGACTAGCGCAACTTTACAATGAGCAGTTCTTC. V usage is TRBV11-1 and J usage is TRBJ2-1; 8 bases are shared with TRBD2. V shed 5 bases, J shed 4 bases, and the junction held 7 bases outside the gene matches. The CDR3 runs 15 residues. Germline values: CDR1 SGHAT, CDR2 FQDESV (reference sequence).

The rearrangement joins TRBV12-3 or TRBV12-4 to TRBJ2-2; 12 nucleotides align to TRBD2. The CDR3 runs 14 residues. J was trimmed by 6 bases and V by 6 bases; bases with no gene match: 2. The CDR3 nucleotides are TGTGCCAGCAGCGGGACTAGCGGGCCCGGGGAGCTGTTTTTT. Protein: CASSGTSGPGELFF.

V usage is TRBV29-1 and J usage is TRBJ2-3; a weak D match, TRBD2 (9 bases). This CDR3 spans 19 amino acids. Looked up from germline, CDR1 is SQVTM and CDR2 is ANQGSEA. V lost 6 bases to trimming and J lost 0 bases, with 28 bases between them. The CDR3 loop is CSVLYLGLAGQASTDTQYF. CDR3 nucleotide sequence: TGCAGCGTCCTGTACCTGGGGCTAGCGGGACAGGCTAGCACAGATACGCAGTATTTT.

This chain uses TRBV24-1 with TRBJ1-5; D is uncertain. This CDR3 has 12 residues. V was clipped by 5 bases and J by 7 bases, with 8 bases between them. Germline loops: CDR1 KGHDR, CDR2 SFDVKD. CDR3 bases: TGTGCCACCAGTGCGCCTAACCAGCCCCAGCATTTT. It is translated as CATSAPNQPQHF.

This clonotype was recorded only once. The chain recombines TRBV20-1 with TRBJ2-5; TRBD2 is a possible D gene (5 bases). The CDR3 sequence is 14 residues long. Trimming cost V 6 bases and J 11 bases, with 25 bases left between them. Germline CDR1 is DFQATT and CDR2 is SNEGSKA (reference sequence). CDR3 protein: CSAIRTSLRGEQYF. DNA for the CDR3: TGCAGTGCCATCAGGACGAGTCTCCGTGGGGAGCAGTACTTC.

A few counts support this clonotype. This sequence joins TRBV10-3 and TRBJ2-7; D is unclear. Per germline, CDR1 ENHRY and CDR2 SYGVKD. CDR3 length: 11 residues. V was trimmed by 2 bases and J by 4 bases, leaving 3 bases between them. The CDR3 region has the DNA TGTGCCATCAGTGAGGAATACGAGCAGTACTTC. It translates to CAISEEYEQYF.